This record covers a single T cell receptor (beta chain). Germline CDR1 reads SGHTS; CDR2 reads YDEGEE. Trimming at V came to 0 bases and at J to 4 bases, leaving 5 bases not matched to a gene. This CDR3 has 16 residues. Sequencing was performed with immunoSEQ multiplex PCR; in TCRdb, only in-frame clones are kept and a portion is missing. The sample consists of tens of thousands of clones, about 86% of them appearing once. Patients had locally advanced or metastatic urothelial carcinoma. This sample is part of a study of PD-L1 blockade in urothelial cancer. Across the study: Male sex and bladder-origin urothelial cancer characterized about 90% of the roughly 30 patients. Between 0 and 3 prior chemotherapy regimens had been given to patients.

V usage is TRBV5-8 and J usage is TRBJ2-5; TRBD1 agrees at 11 bases. The material sequenced was PBMCs, taken around atezolizumab (anti-PD-L1) treatment. This clonotype was sampled from a man aged 55 to 70 with urothelial cancer. This CDR3 reads CASSLDGQGAGETQYF. The CDR3 coding sequence is TGTGCCAGCAGCTTGGATGGACAGGGGGCAGGAGAGACCCAGTACTTC.